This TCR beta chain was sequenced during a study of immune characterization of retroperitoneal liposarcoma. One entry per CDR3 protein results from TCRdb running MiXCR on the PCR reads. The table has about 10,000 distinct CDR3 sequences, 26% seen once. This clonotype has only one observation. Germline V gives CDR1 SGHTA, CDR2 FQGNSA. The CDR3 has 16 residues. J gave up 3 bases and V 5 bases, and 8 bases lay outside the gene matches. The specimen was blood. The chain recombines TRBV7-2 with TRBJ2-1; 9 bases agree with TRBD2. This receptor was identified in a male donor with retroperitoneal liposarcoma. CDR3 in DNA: TGTGCCAGCAGCACTCTCGCGGGGGGGATCTACAATGAGCAGTTCTTC. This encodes CASSTLAGGIYNEQFF.